This T cell receptor (beta chain) was captured by sequencing in a study of blood T cell repertoires in COVID-19. In the study overall: Italy, Spain and the United States were the sources of the convalescent and acute COVID-19 samples. In each case, the material was cDNA or gDNA derived from T cells, B-cell-depleted T cells, or PBMCs.

The CDR3 totals 15 residues. The germline CDR1 and CDR2 sequences are ENHRY and SYGVKD. V lost 2 bases to trimming and J lost 7 bases; unmatched junction nucleotides: 3. TCRdb's copy holds only in-frame clones and misses some; the assay was immunoSEQ multiplex PCR. The sample records around 150,000 clones, 70% to 85% being singletons. V gene TRBV10-3 combines with J gene TRBJ2-1; TRBD2 agrees at 12 bases. The TCR originated in a woman of 80 years or more with acute or convalescent COVID-19. Sequenced sample: peripheral blood. The CDR3, as DNA: TGTGCCATCAGTGAGCCCGGGACTAGCGGGAATGAGCAGTTCTTC. It encodes CAISEPGTSGNEQFF.